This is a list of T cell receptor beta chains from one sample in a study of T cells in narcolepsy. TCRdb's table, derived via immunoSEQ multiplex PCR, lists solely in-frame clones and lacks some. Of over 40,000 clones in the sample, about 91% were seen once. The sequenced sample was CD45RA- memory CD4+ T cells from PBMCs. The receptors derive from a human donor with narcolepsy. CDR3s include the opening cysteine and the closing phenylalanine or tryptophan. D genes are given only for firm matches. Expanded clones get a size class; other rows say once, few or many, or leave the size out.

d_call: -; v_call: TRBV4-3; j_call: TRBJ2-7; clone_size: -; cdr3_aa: CASSQNPGSYEQYF; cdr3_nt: TGCGCCAGCAGCCAAAATCCTGGGTCCTACGAGCAGTACTTC
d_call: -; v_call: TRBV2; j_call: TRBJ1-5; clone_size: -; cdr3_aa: CASSPNRGSNQPQHF; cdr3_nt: TGTGCCAGCAGTCCTAATAGAGGCTCCAATCAGCCCCAGCATTTT
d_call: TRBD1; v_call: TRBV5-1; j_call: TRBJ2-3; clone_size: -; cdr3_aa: CASSPLAGGQGDTQYF; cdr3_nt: TGCGCCAGCAGCCCCCTGGCAGGGGGCCAGGGAGATACGCAGTATTTT
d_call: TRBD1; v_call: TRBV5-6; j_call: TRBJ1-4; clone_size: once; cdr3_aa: CASSLETGGNEKLFF; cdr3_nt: TGTGCCAGCAGCTTGGAGACAGGGGGGAATGAAAAACTGTTTTTT
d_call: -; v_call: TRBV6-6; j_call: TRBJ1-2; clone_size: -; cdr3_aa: CASGARANYGYTF; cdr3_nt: TGTGCCAGCGGAGCTCGAGCTAACTATGGCTACACCTTC
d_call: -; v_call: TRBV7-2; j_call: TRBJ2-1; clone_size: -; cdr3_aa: CASSLGATPNEQFF; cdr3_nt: TGTGCCAGCAGCTTAGGTGCGACACCCAATGAGCAGTTCTTC
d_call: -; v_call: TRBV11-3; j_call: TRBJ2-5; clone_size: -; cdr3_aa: CASSLRWQGETQYF; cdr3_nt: TGTGCCAGCAGCTTAAGGTGGCAGGGAGAGACCCAGTACTTC
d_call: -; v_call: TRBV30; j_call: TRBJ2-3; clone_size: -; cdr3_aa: CASSRRAFTDTQYF; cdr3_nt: TGTGCCTCCTCTCGGCGGGCTTTTACAGATACGCAGTATTTT
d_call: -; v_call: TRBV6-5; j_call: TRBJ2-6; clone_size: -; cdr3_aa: CASRTDFGANVLTF; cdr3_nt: TGTGCCAGCAGGACGGACTTTGGGGCCAACGTCCTGACTTTC
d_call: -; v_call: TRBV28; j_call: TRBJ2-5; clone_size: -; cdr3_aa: CASSFSGAGETQYF; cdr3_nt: TGTGCCAGCAGTTTTTCAGGGGCCGGGGAGACCCAGTACTTC
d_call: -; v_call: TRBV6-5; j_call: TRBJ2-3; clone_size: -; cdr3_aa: CASIRQGTDTQYF; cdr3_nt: TGTGCCAGCATTCGACAGGGCACAGATACGCAGTATTTT
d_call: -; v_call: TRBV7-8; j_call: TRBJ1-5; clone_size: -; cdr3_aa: CASSLKGPDSNQPQHF; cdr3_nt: TGTGCCAGCAGCTTGAAGGGACCTGATAGCAATCAGCCCCAGCATTTT
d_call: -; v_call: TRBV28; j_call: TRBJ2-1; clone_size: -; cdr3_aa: CASSNWRGLNEQFF; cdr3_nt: TGTGCCAGCTCCAACTGGAGGGGTTTGAATGAGCAGTTCTTC
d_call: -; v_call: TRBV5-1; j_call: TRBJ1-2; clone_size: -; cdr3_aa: CASSPRDLYGYTF; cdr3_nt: TGCGCCAGCAGCCCCAGGGACCTCTATGGCTACACCTTC
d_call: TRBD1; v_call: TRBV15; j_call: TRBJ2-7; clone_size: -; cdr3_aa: CATSRVDRGEQYF; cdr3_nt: TGTGCCACCAGCAGAGTCGACAGGGGCGAGCAGTACTTC
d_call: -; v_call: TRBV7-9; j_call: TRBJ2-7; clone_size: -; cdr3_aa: CASSRGADSYEQYF; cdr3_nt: TGTGCCAGCAGCCGGGGAGCAGACTCCTACGAGCAGTACTTC
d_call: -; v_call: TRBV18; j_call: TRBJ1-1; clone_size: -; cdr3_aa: CASSPPSGEDTGAFF; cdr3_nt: TGTGCCAGCTCACCACCGTCAGGGGAGGACACTGGAGCTTTCTTT
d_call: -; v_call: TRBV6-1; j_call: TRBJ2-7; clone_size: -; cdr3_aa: CASSVEGSYEQYF; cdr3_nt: TGTGCCAGCAGTGTGGAGGGTTCCTACGAGCAGTACTTC